These 28 T cell receptor beta chains came from one sample sequenced in a study of T cells in Graves' hyperthyroidism and ophthalmopathy (dated by TCRdb to between 2017 and 2020). Preparation of the library involved multiplex PCR. Data came from an Illumina HiSeq 2000. The TCR beta CDR3 regions were amplified from RNA transcripts. For the first round of RT-PCR on the TCR CDR3, the HTBI primer set was used together with the Qiagen OneStep RT-PCR kit. The raw public reads went through TCRdb reprocessing: fastp at Q25, MiXCR clone calling, in-frame beta chains kept. When rows share a CDR3 protein, they turn into one entry using the most common DNA and genes. The sample profile shows around 350,000 distinct CDR3 sequences; approximately 16% of them were found once. Approximately 19% of the sample rests with the top ten. Sequencing input: blood. The receptors stem from a woman aged 55-69 years with Graves' ophthalmopathy.

V usage is TRBV6-1 and J usage is TRBJ1-5; no clear D. Germline CDR1 and CDR2: MNHNS and SASEGT. The CDR3 has 13 amino acids. V lost 6 bases and J 0 bases, leaving 6 bases between the germline ends. As DNA, the CDR3 is TGTGCCAGCAGAGATACTAGCAATCAGCCCCAGCATTTT. Protein product: CASRDTSNQPQHF.

To note about this clonotype: Being one base from a much bigger clone, this may be a read error. This CDR3 is missing its conserved last phenylalanine or tryptophan, likely due to a read error. The chain carries TRBV7-9 and TRBJ2-3; 13 bases match TRBD2. This CDR3 has 17 amino acids. The V gene's germline CDR1 is SEHNR and CDR2 FQNEAQ (reference sequence). V trimming: 3 bases; J trimming: 2 bases; junction bases outside the gene matches: 5. The CDR3, as DNA: TGTGCCAGCAGCTTTGGGACTAGCGGGACCCACACAGATACGCAGTATTCT. Its protein product is CASSFGTSGTHTDTQYS.

This clonotype showed up many times. The rearrangement joins TRBV2 to TRBJ2-1, with TRBD1 identical over 8 bases. The germline V gene encodes CDR1 SNHLY and CDR2 FYNNEI. The CDR3 runs to 15 residues. The trim removed 8 bases at V and 4 bases at J, leaving 10 bases unmatched. Here the CDR3 DNA reads TGTGCCAGCTCCACCCAGGGACAGGTATACAATGAGCAGTTCTTC. Translating gives CASSTQGQVYNEQFF.

This clonotype was recorded at least ten times. The chain has TRBV28 and TRBJ1-1; weak D call: TRBD1 (5 bases). CDR1 is MDHEN, CDR2 SYDVKM, per germline. The CDR3 runs to 12 residues. Trimming pared 5 bases from V and 7 bases from J, leaving 11 bases between. The CDR3 protein is CASSLKGFEAFF. In nucleotides, the CDR3 is TGTGCCAGCAGTCTCAAGGGGTTTGAAGCTTTCTTT.

This clonotype was seen at least ten times. The genes are TRBV6-1 and TRBJ1-5; the D gene is possibly TRBD1 (6 bases). This CDR3 contains 13 residues. Germline V CDR1 and CDR2: MNHNS, SASEGT. Trimming cost V 6 bases and J 5 bases, with 11 bases left between them. In DNA form, the CDR3 reads TGTGCCAGCAGCGGACAGCCAGATCAGCCCCAGCATTTT. It is translated as CASSGQPDQPQHF.

As to this clonotype: One junction end disagrees with the germline gene, perhaps due to a read error. V gene TRBV6-1 combines with J gene TRBJ1-6, with 7 positions matching TRBD1. The CDR3 is made up of 14 amino acids. In germline, CDR1 is MNHNS, CDR2 SASEGT. The CDR3 DNA is TGTGCCATCAGTGAAGGGACAGATAATTCACCCCTCCACTTT. Encoded protein: CAISEGTDNSPLHF.

A few counts support this clonotype. This rearrangement joins TRBV19 to TRBJ2-3, with D possibly matching TRBD2 (6 bases). Deletions cut 4 bases from V and 4 bases from J, with 15 bases between. Germline V gene lookup returns CDR1 LNHDA and CDR2 SQIVND (reference sequence). The CDR3 sequence is 15 residues long. The CDR3 region is CASSTLKRVADTQYF. The CDR3 coding sequence is TGTGCCAGTAGTACCCTGAAGCGGGTGGCAGATACGCAGTATTTT.

This clonotype has a count of ten or more. The chain recombines TRBV28 with TRBJ2-7; TRBD2 matches 10 bases. This CDR3 is built from 16 residues. CDR1 is MDHEN and CDR2 is SYDVKM in the germline V gene. V was pared by 2 bases and J by 0 bases, with 4 bases of the junction left unmatched. This chain's CDR3 is CASSLRSSGSSYEQYF. DNA of the CDR3: TGTGCCAGCAGTTTAAGGTCTAGCGGGAGCTCCTACGAGCAGTACTTC.

This clonotype was detected ten times or more. V is TRBV9 and J is TRBJ1-1; no clear D. Trimming removed 4 bases at V and 0 bases at J, with 7 bases between. This CDR3 contains 13 residues. Germline V lookup: CDR1 SGDLS, CDR2 YYNGEE. CDR3 nucleotides: TGTGCCAGCAGCCCGTGGATGAACACTGAAGCTTTCTTT. Amino acids: CASSPWMNTEAFF.

This clonotype was recorded at least ten times. This sequence joins TRBV20-1 and TRBJ2-3, with 13 bases that match TRBD2. V trimming: 4 bases; J trimming: 5 bases; junction bases outside the gene matches: 6. Germline V gene data show CDR1 as DFQATT and CDR2 as SNEGSKA (reference sequence). The CDR3 runs to 15 residues. This chain's CDR3 is CSAKGTSGEGDTQYF. The DNA of the CDR3 is TGCAGTGCTAAAGGGACTAGCGGGGAAGGAGATACGCAGTATTTT.

This clonotype was seen at least ten times. J is TRBJ2-1 and V is TRBV29-1, with D perhaps given as TRBD1 or TRBD2 (5 bases each). The CDR3 totals 12 residues. Germline CDR1 SQVTM, CDR2 ANQGSEA. V was trimmed by 6 bases and J by 9 bases, leaving 15 bases between them. The CDR3 here is CSVSGPSSEQFF. The CDR3 region has the DNA TGCAGCGTGTCGGGACCGTCCAGTGAGCAGTTCTTC.

This clonotype has ten or more counts. The chain is built from TRBV5-1 and TRBJ2-1; D may match TRBD1 or TRBD2 (5 bases each). This CDR3 is built from 12 residues. Germline assignment: CDR1 SGHRS and CDR2 YFSETQ. V was trimmed by 7 bases and J by 10 bases, leaving 15 bases between them. The CDR3 coding sequence is TGCGCCAGCTACATATTTGGGGACGAGCAGTTCTTC. This sequence encodes CASYIFGDEQFF.

This clonotype came up once. This sequence joins TRBV6-1 and TRBJ2-7; D is uncertain. The CDR3 is 12 amino acids. CDR1 and CDR2 (germline): MNHNS, SASEGT. Trimming took 6 bases from V and 5 from J, leaving 11 bases between them. CDR3 region: CASSPIPNEQYF. The CDR3 region has the DNA TGTGCCAGCAGCCCTATACCAAACGAGCAGTACTTC.

The chain combines TRBV20-1 with TRBJ2-1; TRBD2 matches 10 bases. This CDR3 comprises 13 residues. CDR1 and CDR2 (germline): DFQATT, SNEGSKA (reference sequence). The CDR3 region is CSPGTSDYNEQFF. CDR3 DNA sequence: TGCAGCCCAGGGACTAGCGACTACAATGAGCAGTTCTTC.

Only a few counts were recorded for this clonotype. V and J are TRBV5-5 and TRBJ2-3; D call uncertain. V lost 1 base to trimming and J lost 7 bases, with 10 bases between them. The CDR3 has 13 residues. The V gene's germline CDR1 is SGHKS and CDR2 YYEKEE (reference sequence). The CDR3 DNA is TGTGCCAGCAGCTTGTCGGCTCCAAATACGCAGTATTTT. Encoded protein: CASSLSAPNTQYF.

Ten or more counts support this clonotype. The V and J genes are TRBV27 and TRBJ2-5, with 8 bases fitting TRBD1. V gave up 6 bases and J gave up 1 base; unmatched junction bases: 10. This CDR3 spans 16 amino acids. The germline V gene has CDR1 MNHEY and CDR2 SMNVEV (reference sequence). CDR3: CASSFVAGGLQETQYF. The CDR3 nucleotides are TGTGCCAGCAGCTTCGTGGCAGGGGGCCTCCAAGAGACCCAGTACTTC.

The V and J genes are TRBV18 and TRBJ1-3; 7 bases match TRBD1. In germline, CDR1 is KGHSH, CDR2 LQKENI. This CDR3 has 17 residues. V gave up 0 bases and J gave up 8 bases; unmatched junction bases: 13. CDR3 coding DNA: TGTGCCAGCTCACCACCTTGGCGCGACAGGGCTTGGGACACCATATATTTT. This gives the protein CASSPPWRDRAWDTIYF.

This clonotype occurred many times. The CDR3 region has the DNA TGCAGCGTTGAAGAACAGGCTAGCGGGAACTACGAGCAGTACTTC. This codes for CSVEEQASGNYEQYF. The rearrangement uses TRBV29-1 and TRBJ2-7; 9 bases match TRBD2. Germline lookup yields CDR1 SQVTM and CDR2 ANQGSEA. The CDR3 is 15 amino acids. Trimming took 0 bases from V and 3 from J; bases not matched to a gene: 6.

This clonotype was counted many times. The chain links TRBV3-1 to TRBJ1-2; tentatively, D is TRBD1 (6 bases). Germline V gene sequence: CDR1 LGHDT, CDR2 YNNKEL (reference sequence). The CDR3 is 12 amino acids. V was shortened by 1 base and J by 8 bases, with 8 bases between the two germline ends. CDR3 protein: CASSQGRGGYTF. The CDR3 DNA reads as TGTGCCAGCAGCCAAGGCAGGGGCGGCTACACCTTC.

This clonotype was seen many times. This chain connects TRBV4-1 to TRBJ2-1; D remains ambiguous. There are 16 residues in the CDR3. Germline CDR1 MGHRA, CDR2 YSYEKL. Deletions cut 2 bases from V and 1 base from J, with 12 bases between. In nucleotides, the CDR3 is TGCGCCAGCAGCCAAATTGACTTAATTTCCTACAATGAGCAGTTCTTC. Protein: CASSQIDLISYNEQFF.

The rearrangement links TRBV15 to TRBJ2-3, with 8 bases that match TRBD2. The trim removed 3 bases at V and 0 bases at J, leaving 11 bases unmatched. Germline assignment: CDR1 LNHNV and CDR2 YYDKDF (reference sequence). The CDR3 is 18 residues long. Here the CDR3 reads CATSRFRRVAGSTDTQYF. In nucleotides, the CDR3 is TGTGCCACCAGCAGGTTTAGAAGGGTAGCGGGAAGCACAGATACGCAGTATTTT.

This clonotype was observed at least ten times. The chain employs TRBV5-1 and TRBJ2-1; perhaps D is TRBD1 or TRBD2 (5 bases each). CDR3 size: 16 residues. Trimming stripped 4 bases from V and 0 bases from J, with 14 bases between. In germline, CDR1 is SGHRS, CDR2 YFSETQ. CDR3 bases: TGCGCCAGCAGCCTGACCGGGACCCCCTCCTACAATGAGCAGTTCTTC. It encodes CASSLTGTPSYNEQFF.

In its sample, this clonotype was seen a few times. This chain joins TRBV20-1 and TRBJ2-7, with 10 positions matching TRBD1. With V trimmed by 6 bases and J by 5 bases, 7 bases remained unmatched. Germline V lookup: CDR1 DFQATT, CDR2 SNEGSKA (reference sequence). The CDR3 loop spans 13 amino acids. CDR3 loop: CSADDRGPHEQYF. The CDR3 bases are TGCAGTGCCGACGACAGGGGGCCTCACGAGCAGTACTTC.

The chain recombines TRBV27 with TRBJ1-4; 7 nucleotides align to TRBD1. The CDR3 contains 15 residues. Trimming cost V 6 bases and J 10 bases; bases outside gene matches: 14. Looked up from germline, CDR1 is MNHEY and CDR2 is SMNVEV (reference sequence). In DNA, the CDR3 is TGTGCCAGCAGCTCAATTCGACAGGGCCGACGAAAACTGTTTTTT. This gives the protein CASSSIRQGRRKLFF.

This clonotype occurred a few times. The genes are TRBV10-3 and TRBJ2-3, with D maybe TRBD1 (6 bases). Germline V gene lookup returns CDR1 ENHRY and CDR2 SYGVKD. The length of the CDR3 is 15 residues. V was shortened by 7 bases and J by 4 bases, with 18 bases between the two germline ends. The CDR3 protein is CAIKNTGPEADTQYF. The CDR3 DNA is TGTGCCATCAAAAACACAGGGCCTGAGGCAGATACGCAGTATTTT.

This rearrangement joins TRBV19 to TRBJ1-1, with D possibly TRBD1 on 5 matching bases. With 5 bases removed from V and 5 bases from J, the gap between germline ends came to 12 bases. Germline values: CDR1 LNHDA, CDR2 SQIVND (reference sequence). There are 13 residues in the CDR3. The CDR3 is CASSSGPGTEAFF. Here the CDR3 DNA reads TGTGCCAGTAGTTCGGGGCCAGGGACTGAAGCTTTCTTT. The full variable domain, rest sourced from reference TRBV19 and TRBJ1-1, is DGGITQSPKYLFRKEGQNVTLSCEQNLNHDAMYWYRQDPGQGLRLIYYSQIVNDFQKGDIAEGYSVSREKKESFPLTVTSAQKNPTAFYLCASSSGPGTEAFFGQGTRLTVV.

The J gene is TRBJ2-7, the V gene TRBV6-1; D may be TRBD2 (6 bases). Germline CDR1 reads MNHNS; CDR2 reads SASEGT. The CDR3 has 15 residues. V lost 2 bases to trimming and J lost 2 bases, with 13 bases between them. CDR3 protein: CASSEFAREAYEQYF. The CDR3 nucleotides read TGTGCCAGCAGTGAATTTGCCAGGGAGGCCTACGAGCAGTACTTC.

This clonotype was recorded many times. This CDR3 reads CAIRKSGGPEKLFF. The CDR3 DNA reads as TGTGCCATACGAAAATCAGGGGGACCTGAAAAACTGTTTTTT. V is TRBV6-1 and J is TRBJ1-4, with 7 nucleotides matching TRBD1. Germline V CDR1 and CDR2: MNHNS, SASEGT. This CDR3 comprises 14 residues. J was trimmed by 7 bases and V by 10 bases; bases with no gene match: 12.